Below, one TCR beta chain is given with its context. The antigen remains undetermined. This entry comes from a study of naive and memory T cell subsets. Study-wide results and caveats: Naive repertoires, especially CD8, held a few larger clonotypes, possibly memory cells re-expressing CD45RA. RNA-based TCR counts may shift with T cell activation and differentiation.

From the second PCR step, alpha and beta chains were amplified apart. Cells stained for CD3, CD4, CD8, CD45RA and CD27 were sorted into four subsets. The CDR3 is made up of 14 amino acids. Germline V gene sequence: CDR1 MNHEY, CDR2 SMNVEV (reference sequence). V was shortened by 2 bases and J by 5 bases, with 12 bases between the two germline ends. The beta constant-region primer was an equimolar mix of two oligonucleotides covering TRBC1 and TRBC2. The ligated cDNA underwent four PCR rounds using SP2 and nested alpha and beta constant-region primers. The cDNA 3' end received a ligated single-stranded oligonucleotide carrying the SP2 primer and a 12-nucleotide UMI. TCRdb independently ran MiXCR on the UMI-ligation and nested PCR reads; one entry per CDR3 protein. Found here are approximately 140,000 distinct CDR3 sequences, approximately 20% of them singletons; the top ten hold roughly 0.68%.

The sequence was collected from a human donor in good health. This chain uses TRBV27 with TRBJ1-1; D not certain. Sequencing used naive CD8+ T cells from blood. CDR3: CASSLSEGWTEAFF. The DNA for the CDR3 is TGTGCCAGCAGTTTAAGTGAAGGGTGGACTGAAGCTTTCTTT.